A single sample gave rise to the 6 T cell receptor beta chains below, sequenced in a study of neurological immune-mediated disorders. Each CDR3 protein is one row after TCRdb ran MiXCR on the 5' RACE reads. Of more than 9,000 distinct CDR3 sequences listed, around a fifth are singletons. Sequenced: CD8+ T cells from blood. These receptors all come from a woman aged 55-75 years with HTLV-1-associated myelopathy (HAM/TSP).

This clonotype was detected many times. This chain uses TRBV3-1 with TRBJ2-1; D is perhaps TRBD1 or TRBD2 (6 bases each). The CDR3 runs 15 residues. The germline V and J ends were trimmed by 2 bases and 7 bases, with 15 bases remaining between them. CDR1 LGHDT and CDR2 YNNKEL come from the germline V gene (reference sequence). DNA for the CDR3: TGTGCCAGCAGCCAAAGGGGGGCGCAAGTGAATGAGCAGTTCTTC. Translated, it gives CASSQRGAQVNEQFF.

In its sample, this clonotype was seen many times. This chain uses TRBV5-1 with TRBJ2-2; D tentatively reads TRBD1 or TRBD2 (6 bases each). CDR1 SGHRS and CDR2 YFSETQ come from the germline V gene. V was pared by 5 bases and J by 6 bases, with 14 bases between. The CDR3 totals 14 residues. The CDR3 reads CASSLTGAAGELFF. CDR3 nucleotide sequence: TGCGCCAGCAGTTTAACGGGGGCGGCCGGGGAGCTGTTTTTT.

The sample holds many counts of this clonotype. V is TRBV11-2 and J is TRBJ2-1, with 11 nucleotides matching TRBD2. CDR3 size: 15 residues. Germline lookup yields CDR1 SGHAT and CDR2 FQNNGV. V gave up 4 bases and J gave up 7 bases; unmatched junction bases: 6. CDR3 sequence reads: CASSSGTSGFNEQFF. The CDR3 coding sequence is TGTGCCAGCAGCTCCGGGACTAGCGGATTTAATGAGCAGTTCTTC.

This clonotype showed up many times. CDR3 loop: CASSQDWLGGAGANVLTF. CDR3 nucleotides: TGTGCCAGCAGCCAAGATTGGTTGGGGGGAGCTGGGGCCAACGTCCTGACTTTC. This chain connects TRBV3-1 to TRBJ2-6, with D possibly TRBD2 on 6 matching bases. This CDR3 is built from 18 residues. The germline V gene encodes CDR1 LGHDT and CDR2 YNNKEL (reference sequence). The V gene lost 0 bases and the J gene lost 2 bases, with 14 bases spanning the gap.

This clonotype was observed many times. The chain recombines TRBV6-5 with TRBJ2-7, with D possibly being TRBD2 (6 bases). This CDR3 contains 14 residues. Germline V CDR1 and CDR2: MNHEY, SVGAGI. The V end lost 10 bases, the J end lost 1 base, and 17 bases lay between the germline ends. The CDR3 DNA follows: TGTGCCACCTCTTGGGGCCGGGGGTCCTACGAGCAGTACTTC. This sequence encodes CATSWGRGSYEQYF.

The table lists this clonotype with many counts. The V gene is TRBV10-2, the J gene TRBJ2-2, with D possibly matching TRBD1 (5 bases). The CDR3 length is 12 residues. V lost 10 bases and J lost 6, with 12 bases in between. CDR1 is WSHSY, CDR2 SAAADI, per germline. The CDR3 DNA is TGCGCCACTGGACAAGCGCCCGGGGAGCTGTTTTTT. It yields the protein CATGQAPGELFF.